This T cell receptor (beta chain) was captured in a study of blood T cell repertoires in COVID-19. All enrollees were roughly 18 to 90 years old and from about two dozen US areas. Each participant's cohort was designated according to participant-reported clinical history. The V segment lost 5 bases and the J segment 2 bases; nucleotides outside the gene matches: 3. The CDR3 consists of 14 residues. Germline V lookup: CDR1 SNHLY, CDR2 FYNNEI. Authors' data handling: Reference gene primer amplification yielded estimated nucleated cell counts. Repertoires were generated with immunoSEQ multiplex PCR, while TCRdb's copy carries only in-frame clones and drops some. V, J and clone size derive from that table, while D and trimming were established from the DNA sequence. This table holds 270,000 or so clones, around nine tenths found once.

This chain uses TRBV2 with TRBJ1-3, with 7 bases identical to TRBD1. The sample was PBMCs or T cells enriched from blood (not recorded which). This receptor was identified in a woman aged 18-29 years who had recovered from COVID-19. The CDR3 loop is CASSQQGTGNTIYF. CDR3 DNA: TGTGCCAGCAGTCAACAGGGGACTGGAAACACCATATATTTT. The variable domain in full, completed from reference TRBV2 and TRBJ1-3, reads EPEVTQTPSHQVTQMGQEVILRCVPISNHLYFYWYRQILGQKVEFLVSFYNNEISEKSEIFDDQFSVERPDGSNFTLKIRSTKLEDSAMYFCASSQQGTGNTIYFGEGSWLTVV.